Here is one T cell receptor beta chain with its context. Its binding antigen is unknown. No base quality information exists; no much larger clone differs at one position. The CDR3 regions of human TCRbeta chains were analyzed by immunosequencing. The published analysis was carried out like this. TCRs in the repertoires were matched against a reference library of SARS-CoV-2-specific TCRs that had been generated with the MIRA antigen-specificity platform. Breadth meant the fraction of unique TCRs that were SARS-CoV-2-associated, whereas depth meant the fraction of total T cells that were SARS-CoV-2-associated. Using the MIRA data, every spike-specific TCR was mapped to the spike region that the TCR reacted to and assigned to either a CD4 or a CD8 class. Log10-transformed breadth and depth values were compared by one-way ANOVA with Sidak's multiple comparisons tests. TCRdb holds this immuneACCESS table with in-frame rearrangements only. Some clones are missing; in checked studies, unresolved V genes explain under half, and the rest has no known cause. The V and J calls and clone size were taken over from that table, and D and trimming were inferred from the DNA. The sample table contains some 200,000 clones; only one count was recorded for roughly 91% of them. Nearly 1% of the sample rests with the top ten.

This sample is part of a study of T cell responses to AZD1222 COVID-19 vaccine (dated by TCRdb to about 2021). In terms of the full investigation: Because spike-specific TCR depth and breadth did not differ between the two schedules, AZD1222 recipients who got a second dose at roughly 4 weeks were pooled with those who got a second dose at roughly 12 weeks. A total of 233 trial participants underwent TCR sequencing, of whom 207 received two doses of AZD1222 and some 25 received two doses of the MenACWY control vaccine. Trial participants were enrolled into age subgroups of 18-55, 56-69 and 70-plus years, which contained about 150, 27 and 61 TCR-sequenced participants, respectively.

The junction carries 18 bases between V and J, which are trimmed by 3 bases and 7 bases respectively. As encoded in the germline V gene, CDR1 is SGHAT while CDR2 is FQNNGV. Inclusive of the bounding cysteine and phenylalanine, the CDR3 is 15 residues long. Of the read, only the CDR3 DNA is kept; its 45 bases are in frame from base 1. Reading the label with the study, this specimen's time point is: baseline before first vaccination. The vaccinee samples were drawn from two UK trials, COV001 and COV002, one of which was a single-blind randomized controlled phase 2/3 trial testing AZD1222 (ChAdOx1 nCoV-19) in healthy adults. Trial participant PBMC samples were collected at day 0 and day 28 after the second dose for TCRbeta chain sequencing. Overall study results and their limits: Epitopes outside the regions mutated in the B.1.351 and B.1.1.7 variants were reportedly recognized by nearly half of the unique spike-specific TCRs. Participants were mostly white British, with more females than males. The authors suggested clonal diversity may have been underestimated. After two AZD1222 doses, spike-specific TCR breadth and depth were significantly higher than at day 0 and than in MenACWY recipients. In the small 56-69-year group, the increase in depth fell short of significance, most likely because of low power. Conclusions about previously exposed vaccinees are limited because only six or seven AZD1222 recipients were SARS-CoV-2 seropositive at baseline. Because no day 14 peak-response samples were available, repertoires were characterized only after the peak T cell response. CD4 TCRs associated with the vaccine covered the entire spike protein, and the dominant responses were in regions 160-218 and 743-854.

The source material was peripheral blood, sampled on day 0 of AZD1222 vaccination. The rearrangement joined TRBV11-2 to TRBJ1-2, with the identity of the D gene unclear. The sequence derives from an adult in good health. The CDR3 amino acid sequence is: CASSLHQSVIGGYTF. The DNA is TGTGCCAGCAGCTTGCACCAAAGTGTCATTGGTGGCTACACCTTC.